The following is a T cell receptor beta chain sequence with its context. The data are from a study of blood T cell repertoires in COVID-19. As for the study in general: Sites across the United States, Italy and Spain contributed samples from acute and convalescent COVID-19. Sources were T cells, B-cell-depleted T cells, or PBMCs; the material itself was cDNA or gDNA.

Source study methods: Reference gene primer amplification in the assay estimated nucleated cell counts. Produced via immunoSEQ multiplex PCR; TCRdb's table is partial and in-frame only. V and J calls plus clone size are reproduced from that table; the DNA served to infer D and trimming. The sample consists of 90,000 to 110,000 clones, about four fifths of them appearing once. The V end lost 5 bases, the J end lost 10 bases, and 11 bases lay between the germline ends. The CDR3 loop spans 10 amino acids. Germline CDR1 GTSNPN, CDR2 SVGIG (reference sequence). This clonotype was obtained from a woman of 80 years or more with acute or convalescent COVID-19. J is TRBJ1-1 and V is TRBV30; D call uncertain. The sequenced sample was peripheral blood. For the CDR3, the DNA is TGTGCCTGGGAGCGGTTAAGAGCTTTCTTT. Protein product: CAWERLRAFF.